This T cell receptor (beta chain) was profiled in a study of TIL therapy for anti-PD-1-resistant metastatic lung cancer. Whole-study context: Median tumor PD-L1 proportion score was approximately 6.3%. Most patients had lung adenocarcinoma; a handful of tumors were EGFR-mutant, two ALK-rearranged; half smoked currently or formerly.

CDR1 and CDR2 from the germline V gene are MNHEY and SVGAGI. V shed 7 bases and J shed 0 bases, with 9 bases lying between them. CDR3 length: 13 amino acids. Time point in this sample: pre-treatment sample, taken before nivolumab and TIL therapy. Adults with stage 4 NSCLC were enrolled in a phase I trial. This was the immunoSEQ v3 assay. The protocol was immunoSEQ multiplex PCR, while the TCRdb copy is restricted to in-frame clones and leaves out a portion. The sample lists around 20,000 clones, 60% to 80% occurring once. V is TRBV6-5 and J is TRBJ1-1; D is unresolved. This clonotype was sampled from a person aged 25-85 years with non-small cell lung cancer. The source material was blood, sampled at baseline. The CDR3 region has the DNA TGTGCCAGCATCGATCGACTGAACACTGAAGCTTTCTTT. Its protein is CASIDRLNTEAFF.